These T cell receptor beta chains were read from a single sample in a study of T cells in narcolepsy. Produced via immunoSEQ multiplex PCR; TCRdb's table is partial and in-frame only. Of around 31,000 clones in the sample, just under 80% are singletons; the top ten hold less than 1.5%. The material sequenced was CD45RA- memory CD4+ T cells from PBMCs. Receptors were obtained from a human donor with narcolepsy. Each CDR3 is given with its conserved first and last residue. The order of the fields is V gene, clone size, J gene, D gene, CDR3 DNA, CDR3 protein. D genes are given only for firm matches. Only part of the rows carry a size: once, few, many, or a class if the clone is expanded.

TRBV10-3,NA,TRBJ2-1,NA,TGTGCCATCACCCGGGGCGATGAGCAGTTCTTC,CAITRGDEQFF
TRBV4-1,NA,TRBJ2-7,TRBD1,TGCGCCAGCAGCCAATTGGGCAGGGGGCGTAACTACGAGCAGTACTTC,CASSQLGRGRNYEQYF
TRBV6-5,NA,TRBJ2-7,NA,TGTGCCAGCAGTTACGGGCAGGGTAGCTACGAGCAGTACTTC,CASSYGQGSYEQYF
TRBV9,NA,TRBJ2-1,NA,TGTGCCAGCAGCCCGCGGGGACAGTACAATGAGCAGTTCTTC,CASSPRGQYNEQFF
TRBV13,NA,TRBJ2-3,TRBD2,TGTGCCAGCAGCTTTGACGGGACTAGCGGGAGAGCAGATACGCAGTATTTT,CASSFDGTSGRADTQYF
TRBV30,NA,TRBJ1-5,NA,TGTGCCTGGAGTCCCCGGGGACCAAAGCAGCAGCCCCAGCATTTT,CAWSPRGPKQQPQHF
TRBV6-5,NA,TRBJ1-5,TRBD1,TGTGCCAGCAGTTACTCGGGACAGACCAATCAGCCCCAGCATTTT,CASSYSGQTNQPQHF
TRBV2,NA,TRBJ2-3,TRBD2,TGTGCCAGCAGTGACCGGGAGGGCGGTATTGATACGCAGTATTTT,CASSDREGGIDTQYF
TRBV28,NA,TRBJ2-1,TRBD2,TGTGCCAGCAGTTTGGATAGCGGGGGAAGAAACAATGAGCAGTTCTTC,CASSLDSGGRNNEQFF
TRBV29-1,few,TRBJ2-6,TRBD2,TGCAGCGTTGAAGAGAGCGGGGGAAATAATGCGGTCCTGACTTTC,CSVEESGGNNAVLTF
TRBV5-1,NA,TRBJ1-6,NA,TGCGCCAGCAGCGCCGGACAGCCTAATTCACCCCTCCACTTT,CASSAGQPNSPLHF
TRBV29-1,NA,TRBJ1-1,NA,TGCAGCGTCTCCGTGGGGGGGGCTGGCACTGAAGCTTTCTTT,CSVSVGGAGTEAFF
TRBV21-1,NA,TRBJ1-5,NA,TGTGCCATCTCGGGGACGGTTGGGGGGAGCAATCAGCCCCAGCATTTT,CAISGTVGGSNQPQHF
TRBV5-1,NA,TRBJ2-1,TRBD2,TGCGCCAGCAGCCACCGGACTAGCGGGAGGAACAATGAGCAGTTCTTC,CASSHRTSGRNNEQFF
TRBV2,NA,TRBJ2-7,TRBD1,TGTGCCAGCAGCCCAGACAGGGGAGCCTACGAGCAGTACTTC,CASSPDRGAYEQYF
TRBV14,NA,TRBJ2-7,NA,TGTGCCAGCAGCCCCCAGTTGGGCAGGGGGGCAGACGAGCAGTACTTC,CASSPQLGRGADEQYF
TRBV6-1,NA,TRBJ2-3,NA,TGTGCCAGCAGGACACTTGACTACACAGATACGCAGTATTTT,CASRTLDYTDTQYF
TRBV5-1,NA,TRBJ1-2,NA,TGCGCCAGCAGCTTGAGTCGGCGGGGAAGGGGTGGCTACACCTTC,CASSLSRRGRGGYTF
TRBV6-1,NA,TRBJ1-4,NA,TGTGCCAGCAACCGAATGGGAGGGGAGGGTGAAAAACTGTTTTTT,CASNRMGGEGEKLFF
TRBV5-4,NA,TRBJ1-1,NA,TGTGCCAGCAGCCACGGCGGAGAACGTGAAGCTTTCTTT,CASSHGGEREAFF
TRBV7-8,NA,TRBJ2-1,NA,TGTGCCAGCAGCTTAGCGGACTCTTCCTACAATGAGCAGTTCTTC,CASSLADSSYNEQFF
TRBV6-5,once,TRBJ1-1,NA,TGTGCCAGCAGTTCCATGTCTGAAGCTTTCTTT,CASSSMSEAFF
TRBV4-2,NA,TRBJ2-2,TRBD2,TGTGCCAGCAGCCAAGAAACCAGCGGGGGGGCAGGCACCGGGGAGCTGTTTTTT,CASSQETSGGAGTGELFF
TRBV11-2,few,TRBJ2-5,TRBD1,TGTGCCAGCAGCCCGACAGGGGGCAAAGAGACCCAGTACTTC,CASSPTGGKETQYF
TRBV25-1,NA,TRBJ1-3,TRBD1,TGTGCCAGCAGTGATCCACCAGGACAGGGAGTAGGAAACACCATATATTTT,CASSDPPGQGVGNTIYF
TRBV5-1,few,TRBJ1-3,NA,TGCGCCAGCAGCCCTCGGGACGAGAAGGGAAACACCATATATTTT,CASSPRDEKGNTIYF
TRBV5-4,NA,TRBJ2-7,NA,TGTGCCAGCAGCACCACCGGGAAGCTTACCTACGAGCAGTACTTC,CASSTTGKLTYEQYF
TRBV9,NA,TRBJ1-2,TRBD1,TGTGCCAGCAGCGTAGGACAGGGGGCGCAAAGAGAGGGCTACACCTTC,CASSVGQGAQREGYTF
TRBV7-2,NA,TRBJ2-7,NA,TGTGCCAGCAGCTCGTCGGGGTACGAGCAGTACTTC,CASSSSGYEQYF
TRBV20-1,NA,TRBJ2-1,NA,TGCAGTGCTAGAGACCGACTAGAGCAGTTCTTC,CSARDRLEQFF
TRBV6-1,NA,TRBJ1-1,NA,TGTGCCAGCAGTGGGCCCCTGAACACTGAAGCTTTCTTT,CASSGPLNTEAFF
TRBV19,once,TRBJ1-5,NA,TGTGCCAGTAGTTTGCAGTCCCGAGGAAGCAATCAGCCCCAGCATTTT,CASSLQSRGSNQPQHF
TRBV14,NA,TRBJ2-3,NA,TGTGCCAGCAGGGACAGTGGAGTTCACACAGATACGCAGTATTTT,CASRDSGVHTDTQYF
TRBV18,NA,TRBJ2-3,NA,TGTGCCAGCTCACCGGGGACCAGCGCGGATACGCAGTATTTT,CASSPGTSADTQYF
TRBV9,few,TRBJ1-3,NA,TGTGCCAGCAGCGTAGTAGCCGGAGGAAACACCATATATTTT,CASSVVAGGNTIYF
TRBV7-9,NA,TRBJ2-1,TRBD2,TGTGCCAGCAGCTGGCTGAAGCGGGATGCAAACAATGAGCAGTTCTTC,CASSWLKRDANNEQFF
TRBV29-1,NA,TRBJ2-7,TRBD1,TGCAGCACCGGGACAGGGGGCTACGAGCAGTACTTC,CSTGTGGYEQYF
TRBV5-1,NA,TRBJ2-2,NA,TGCGCCAGCAGCTTGGGCTCGTGGGCCACGGGGGAGCTGTTTTTT,CASSLGSWATGELFF
TRBV19,NA,TRBJ1-2,NA,TGTGCCAGTAGTATAGGAACAGGGAGGGGTGGCTACACCTTC,CASSIGTGRGGYTF
TRBV7-3,NA,TRBJ2-3,TRBD2,TGTGCCAGCAGCAGGGGACTAGCGGGGAAGGCAGATACGCAGTATTTT,CASSRGLAGKADTQYF
TRBV19,NA,TRBJ2-5,TRBD1,TGTGCCAGTAGAGAGGACAGGGGCCCCCAAGAGACCCAGTACTTC,CASREDRGPQETQYF
TRBV25-1,once,TRBJ2-1,TRBD1,TGTGCCAGCAGGGGTAGGACAGGGGGTAATGAGCAGTTCTTC,CASRGRTGGNEQFF
TRBV5-4,NA,TRBJ2-2,TRBD1,TGTGCCAGCAGCGGGACAGGGAACACCGGGGAGCTGTTTTTT,CASSGTGNTGELFF
TRBV5-6,NA,TRBJ2-1,TRBD1,TGTGCCAGCAGCTTGAGTACAAGGACAGGCATCTACAATGAGCAGTTCTTC,CASSLSTRTGIYNEQFF